The TCR beta chain described here comes from a study of Graves' ophthalmopathy and Graves' hyperthyroidism. The CDR3 runs 14 residues. V shed 1 base and J 7 bases; nucleotides not matched to a gene: 5. Looked up from germline, CDR1 is SGHRS and CDR2 is YFSETQ. TCR beta CDR3 regions were amplified from RNA transcripts. HTBI-primed first-round RT-PCR preceded second-round multiplex PCR. In TCRdb, the multiplex PCR reads were re-called with MiXCR into one record per CDR3 protein. The sample lists 150,000 or so distinct CDR3 sequences, approximately 38% occurring once. Sequencing input: peripheral blood. The genes are TRBV5-1 and TRBJ1-1; 9 bases map to TRBD1. This receptor was obtained from a woman aged 40 to 50 with Graves' ophthalmopathy. CDR3 region: CASSLTGGVGEAFF. CDR3 DNA sequence: TGCGCCAGCAGCTTGACAGGGGGCGTTGGTGAAGCTTTCTTT.